These T cell receptor beta chains were read from a single sample in a study of cytomegalovirus exposure and HLA in healthy donors. Measured with immunoSEQ multiplex PCR; TCRdb has only the in-frame clones, and not every one. The sample totals about 110,000 clones. Sequencing was performed on PBMCs. The receptors here all came from a man aged 45-60 years in good health and CMV-seronegative. CDR3s include the opening cysteine and the closing phenylalanine or tryptophan. A D gene is named only where the DNA matches it firmly.

d_call: .
v_call: TRBV18
j_call: TRBJ2-5
cdr3_nt: TGTGCCAGCTCACCGACTTCGGGGTCGGAGACCCAGTACTTC
cdr3_aa: CASSPTSGSETQYF

d_call: TRBD2
v_call: TRBV19
j_call: TRBJ2-2
cdr3_nt: TGTGCCAGTACAATCAGCGGGGGCCTCGGAGGCGGGGAGCTGTTTTTT
cdr3_aa: CASTISGGLGGGELFF

d_call: .
v_call: TRBV4-1
j_call: TRBJ2-7
cdr3_nt: TGCGCCAGCAGCCAAGTTTTTGGGGGGAACTACGAGCAGTACTTC
cdr3_aa: CASSQVFGGNYEQYF

d_call: .
v_call: TRBV5-1
j_call: TRBJ1-2
cdr3_nt: TGCGCCAGCAGCTTGGGCGGGGGGCCCGACTTCTATGGCTACACCTTC
cdr3_aa: CASSLGGGPDFYGYTF

d_call: .
v_call: TRBV19
j_call: TRBJ1-2
cdr3_nt: TGTGCCAGTCAAAAGGGGACACCTCCCGGCAGCTATGGCTACACCTTC
cdr3_aa: CASQKGTPPGSYGYTF

d_call: .
v_call: TRBV5-4
j_call: TRBJ2-1
cdr3_nt: TGTGCCAGCAGCTTGCCAGGGTTTGGGGAGCAGTTCTTC
cdr3_aa: CASSLPGFGEQFF

d_call: TRBD1
v_call: TRBV19
j_call: TRBJ1-2
cdr3_nt: TGTGCCAGTACAAACGAGGGGGCCAACTATGGCTACACCTTC
cdr3_aa: CASTNEGANYGYTF

d_call: TRBD1
v_call: TRBV2
j_call: TRBJ1-2
cdr3_nt: TGTGCCAGCAAACAACAGGGGTTGTTTGGCTACACCTTC
cdr3_aa: CASKQQGLFGYTF

d_call: TRBD1
v_call: TRBV5-1
j_call: TRBJ1-2
cdr3_nt: TGCGCCAGCAGCTTGGTTCAGACAGGGGATGGCTACACCTTC
cdr3_aa: CASSLVQTGDGYTF

d_call: TRBD1
v_call: TRBV5-8
j_call: TRBJ2-3
cdr3_nt: TGTGCCAGCAGCTTCGGAGACAGGGGCGCAGATACGCAGTATTTT
cdr3_aa: CASSFGDRGADTQYF